This T cell receptor beta chain derives from a study of T cells after yellow fever vaccination. General study results and limits: Post-booster repertoires contained most primary-vaccination clones again (96% CD4, around 89% CD8). Abundant contaminating clonotypes from the bulk population could appear in FACS-sorted repertoires. Clonotypes found in both CD4 and CD8 compartments made up a small share.

The CDR3 sequence is 11 residues long. Germline assignment: CDR1 SGHDT and CDR2 YYEEEE. V was trimmed by 2 bases and J by 9 bases, leaving 6 bases between them. About this clonotype: The antigen remains undetermined.

Via MiXCR, TCRdb re-called the 5' RACE reads, giving one row per CDR3 protein. The table lists around 320,000 distinct CDR3 sequences, approximately 11% of them singletons. The sample here was CD4+ T cells sorted from PBMCs, taken 45 days after the yellow fever booster vaccination. The receptor's source is a man between 18 and 29 years old who received the YFV17D yellow fever vaccine. This chain links TRBV5-6 with TRBJ2-1, with D unresolved. The DNA of the CDR3 is TGTGCCAGCAGCTTCTCGGCTGAGCAGTTCTTC. Translation gives CASSFSAEQFF.